These T cell receptor beta chains were read from a single sample in a study of immune cell composition in non-small cell lung cancer. This table comes from immunoSEQ multiplex PCR, and its TCRdb copy is limited to in-frame clones, with some not included. The sample lists around 6,600 clones; more than 70% were seen once. The sequenced sample consisted of non-adjacent lung tissue. These TCRs come from a human donor with non-small cell lung cancer. Each CDR3 is given without its conserved first and last residue. The D gene is left open where the match is weak.

v_call d_call cdr3_aa
TRBV5-1 - ASSRQASGNTIY
TRBV27 - ASRVGQGNQPQH
TRBV5-8 - ASSFGLANTGELF
TRBV7-9 TRBD2 ASSDTQRGPETQY
TRBV5-4 TRBD1 ASSSQGALETQY
TRBV7-2 TRBD1 ASSFTGTGGSVNTEAF
TRBV25-1 TRBD2 ASSAREGLGNEQF
TRBV5-8 TRBD2 ASSSPSGAMDEQF
TRBV6-5 - ASSPQEVYGYT
TRBV15 TRBD2 ATSRDKASGQETQY
TRBV29-1 - SVFRDTDSGANVLT
TRBV4-3 - ASSQGASGNTIY
TRBV9 - ASSVFPLALTGELF
TRBV27 TRBD1 ASRLQGSTEKLF
TRBV30 - AWSRSQGNYGYT
TRBV5-3 - ARSLAGLAFYEQY
TRBV5-1 TRBD1 ASSEGQNEKLF
TRBV6-5 TRBD1 ASSVDREDTQY
TRBV10-3 TRBD1 AISLGQGSTDTQY
TRBV7-2 TRBD1 ASSSSTGPYEQY
TRBV2 - ASSASMSAEAF
TRBV7-8 - ASSFLARLNNEQF
TRBV7-9 - ASSPPRGSNTEAF
TRBV9 - ASSAGGTASYEQY
TRBV5-1 - ASSPQVSGNTIY
TRBV10-1 TRBD2 ASSETSGGADTQY
TRBV30 - ACTGWSAGELF
TRBV7-8 - ASSFSVVNTEAF
TRBV9 TRBD2 ASSVSPSGRTGELF
TRBV6-1 TRBD2 ASSERGGGANENIQY
TRBV5-1 - ASSQEVGEQF
TRBV11-2 TRBD2 ASSPRTSGRADTQY
TRBV7-9 TRBD2 ASSRPTSGQETQY
TRBV2 TRBD1 ASSMGQRSNQPQH
TRBV7-9 - ASSLDTTEAF
TRBV19 TRBD2 ASSKPGLGISYNEQF
TRBV7-2 TRBD1 ASSLTGAFSNQPQH
TRBV27 TRBD2 ASSLGGRGGNEQF
TRBV6-5 TRBD2 ASSYGGGSYNEQF
TRBV14 - ASSQRRLASSAGELF